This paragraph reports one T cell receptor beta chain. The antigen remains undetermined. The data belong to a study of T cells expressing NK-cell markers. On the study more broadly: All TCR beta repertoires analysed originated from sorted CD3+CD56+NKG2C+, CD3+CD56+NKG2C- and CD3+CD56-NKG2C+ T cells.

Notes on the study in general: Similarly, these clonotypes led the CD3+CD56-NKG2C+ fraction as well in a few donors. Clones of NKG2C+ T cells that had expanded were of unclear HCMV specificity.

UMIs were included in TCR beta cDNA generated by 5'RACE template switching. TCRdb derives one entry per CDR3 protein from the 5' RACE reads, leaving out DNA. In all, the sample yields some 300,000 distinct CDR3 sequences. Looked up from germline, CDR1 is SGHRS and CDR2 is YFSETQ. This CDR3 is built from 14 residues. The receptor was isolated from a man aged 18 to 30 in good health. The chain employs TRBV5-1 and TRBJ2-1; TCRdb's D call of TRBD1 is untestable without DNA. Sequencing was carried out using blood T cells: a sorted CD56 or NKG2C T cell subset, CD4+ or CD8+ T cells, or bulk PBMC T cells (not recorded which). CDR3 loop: CASSLGSRDNEQFF.